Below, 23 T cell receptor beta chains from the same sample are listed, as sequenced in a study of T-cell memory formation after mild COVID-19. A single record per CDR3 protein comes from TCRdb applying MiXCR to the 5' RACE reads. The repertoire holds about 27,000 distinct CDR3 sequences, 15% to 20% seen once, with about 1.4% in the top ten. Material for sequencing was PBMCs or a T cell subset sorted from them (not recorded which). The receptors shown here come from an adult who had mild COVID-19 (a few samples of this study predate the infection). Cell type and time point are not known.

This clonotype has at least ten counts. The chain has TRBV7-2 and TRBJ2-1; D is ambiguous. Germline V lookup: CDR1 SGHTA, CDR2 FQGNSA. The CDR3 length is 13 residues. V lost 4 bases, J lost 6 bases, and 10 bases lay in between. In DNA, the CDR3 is TGTGCCAGCAGCTCAAGGTCTGGCAATGAGCAGTTCTTC. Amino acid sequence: CASSSRSGNEQFF. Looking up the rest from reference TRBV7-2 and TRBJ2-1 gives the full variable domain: GAGVSQSPSNKVTEKGKDVELRCDPISGHTALYWYRQSLGQGLEFLIYFQGNSAPDKSGLPSDRFSAERTGGSVSTLTIQRTQQEDSAVYLCASSSRSGNEQFFGPGTRLTVL.

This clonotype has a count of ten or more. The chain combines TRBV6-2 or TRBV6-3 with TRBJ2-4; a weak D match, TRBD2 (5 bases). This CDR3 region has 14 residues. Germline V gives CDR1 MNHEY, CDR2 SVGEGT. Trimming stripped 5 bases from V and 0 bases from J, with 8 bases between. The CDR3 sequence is CASSRGLAKNIQYF. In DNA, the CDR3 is TGTGCCAGCAGTCGAGGGTTAGCCAAAAACATTCAGTACTTC.

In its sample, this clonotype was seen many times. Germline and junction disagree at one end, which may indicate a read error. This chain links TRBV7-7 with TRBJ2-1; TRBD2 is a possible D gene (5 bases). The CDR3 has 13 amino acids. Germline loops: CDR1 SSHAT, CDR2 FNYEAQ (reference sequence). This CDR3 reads CASSLAPRGEQFF. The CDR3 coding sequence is TGTGCTAGCAGCTTAGCCCCTCGGGGTGAGCAGTTCTTC. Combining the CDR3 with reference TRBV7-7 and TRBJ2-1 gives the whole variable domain GAGVSQSPRYKVTKRGQDVTLRCDPISSHATLYWYQQALGQGPEFLTYFNYEAQPDKSGLPSDRFSAERPEGSISTLTIQRTEQRDSAMYRCASSLAPRGEQFFGPGTRLTVL.

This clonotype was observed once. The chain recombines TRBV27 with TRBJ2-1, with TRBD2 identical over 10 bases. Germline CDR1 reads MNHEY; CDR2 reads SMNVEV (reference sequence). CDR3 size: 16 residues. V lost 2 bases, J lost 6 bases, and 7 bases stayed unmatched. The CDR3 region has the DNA TGTGCCAGCAGTTTAGAAGGGCTAGCGGGGGTCAATGAGCAGTTCTTC. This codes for CASSLEGLAGVNEQFF.

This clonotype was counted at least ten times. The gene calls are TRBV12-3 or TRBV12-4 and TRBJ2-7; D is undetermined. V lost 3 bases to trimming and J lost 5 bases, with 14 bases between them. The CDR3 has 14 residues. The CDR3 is CASSFSGRSNEQYF. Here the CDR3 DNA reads TGTGCCAGCAGTTTCTCCGGAAGGAGCAACGAGCAGTACTTC.

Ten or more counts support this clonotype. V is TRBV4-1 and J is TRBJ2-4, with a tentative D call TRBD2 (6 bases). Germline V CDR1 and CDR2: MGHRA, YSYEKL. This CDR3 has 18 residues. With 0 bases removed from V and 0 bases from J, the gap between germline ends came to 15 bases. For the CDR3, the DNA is TGCGCCAGCAGCCAAGAGGGTGGAGGGTATGGAGCCAAAAACATTCAGTACTTC. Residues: CASSQEGGGYGAKNIQYF.

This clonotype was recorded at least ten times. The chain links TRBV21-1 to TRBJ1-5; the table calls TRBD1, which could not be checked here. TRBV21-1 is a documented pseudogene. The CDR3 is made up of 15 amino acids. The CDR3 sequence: CASSKPGQSNQPQHF. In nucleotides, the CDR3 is TGTGCCAGCAGCAAACCGGGACAGAGCAATCAGCCCCAGCATTTT.

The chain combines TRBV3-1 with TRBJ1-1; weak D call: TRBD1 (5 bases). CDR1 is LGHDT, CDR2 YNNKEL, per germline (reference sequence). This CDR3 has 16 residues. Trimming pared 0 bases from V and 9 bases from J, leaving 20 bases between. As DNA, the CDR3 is TGTGCCAGCAGCCAAGACTCAGGTTTGGTAACAGGAAAAGCTTTCTTT. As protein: CASSQDSGLVTGKAFF.

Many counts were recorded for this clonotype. The CDR3, as DNA: TGTGCCAGCAGCCGTTGGACTAGCAGCTCTGGGGCCAACGTCCTGACTTTC. Protein product: CASSRWTSSSGANVLTF. The chain uses TRBV11-2 and TRBJ2-6; 8 nucleotides agree with TRBD2. The CDR3 has 17 amino acids. Germline V gene lookup returns CDR1 SGHAT and CDR2 FQNNGV. With 5 bases clipped from V and 0 bases from J, the junction kept 6 bases outside the gene matches.

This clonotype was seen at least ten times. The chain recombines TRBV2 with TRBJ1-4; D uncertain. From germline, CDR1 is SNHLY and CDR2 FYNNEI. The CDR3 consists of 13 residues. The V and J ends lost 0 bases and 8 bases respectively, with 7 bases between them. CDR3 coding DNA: TGTGCCAGCAGTGAAGCAGGATACGAAAAACTGTTTTTT. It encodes CASSEAGYEKLFF.

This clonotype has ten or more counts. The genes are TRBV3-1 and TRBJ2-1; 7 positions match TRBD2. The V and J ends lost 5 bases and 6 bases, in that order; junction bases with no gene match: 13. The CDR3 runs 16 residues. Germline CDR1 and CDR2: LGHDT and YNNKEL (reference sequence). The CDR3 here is CASSKLGRTRRNEQFF. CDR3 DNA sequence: TGTGCCAGCAGCAAATTAGGGAGGACTAGACGCAATGAGCAGTTCTTC.

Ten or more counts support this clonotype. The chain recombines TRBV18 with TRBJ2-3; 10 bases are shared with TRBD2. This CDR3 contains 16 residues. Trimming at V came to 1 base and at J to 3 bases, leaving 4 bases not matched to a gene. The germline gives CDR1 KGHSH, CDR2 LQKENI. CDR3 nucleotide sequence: TGTGCCAGCTCACCACGGCTAGCGGGAGCAACAGATACGCAGTATTTT. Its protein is CASSPRLAGATDTQYF.

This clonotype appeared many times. The CDR3 sequence: CASSRKDGRALAGELFF. CDR3 coding DNA: TGTGCCAGTAGTAGGAAGGACGGGAGGGCCCTCGCCGGGGAGCTGTTTTTT. This chain joins TRBV19 and TRBJ2-2, with 8 bases fitting TRBD2. CDR1 LNHDA and CDR2 SQIVND come from the germline V gene (reference sequence). V was clipped by 4 bases and J by 6 bases; unmatched bases: 13. The CDR3 has 17 amino acids.

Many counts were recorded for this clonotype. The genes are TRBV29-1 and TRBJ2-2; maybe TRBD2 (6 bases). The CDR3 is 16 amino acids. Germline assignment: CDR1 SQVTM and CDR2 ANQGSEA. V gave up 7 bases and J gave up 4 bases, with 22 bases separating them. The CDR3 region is CSATRGTSGSTGELFF. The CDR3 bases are TGCAGCGCCACACGGGGGACCTCAGGGAGCACCGGGGAGCTGTTTTTT.

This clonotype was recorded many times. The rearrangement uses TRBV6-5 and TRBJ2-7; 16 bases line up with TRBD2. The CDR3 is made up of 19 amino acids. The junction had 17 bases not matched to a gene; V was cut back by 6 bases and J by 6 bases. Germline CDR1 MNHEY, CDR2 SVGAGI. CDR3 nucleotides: TGTGCCAGCAGACCCCAAATTCCGGGACTAGCGGGAGGGCGGCTCGAGCAGTACTTC. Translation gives CASRPQIPGLAGGRLEQYF.

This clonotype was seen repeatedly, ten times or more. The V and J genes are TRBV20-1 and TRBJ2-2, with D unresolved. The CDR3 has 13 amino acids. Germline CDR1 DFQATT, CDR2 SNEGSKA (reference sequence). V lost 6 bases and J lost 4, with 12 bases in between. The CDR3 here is CSARKGSTGELFF. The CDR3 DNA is TGCAGTGCCCGAAAAGGTTCCACCGGGGAGCTGTTTTTT.

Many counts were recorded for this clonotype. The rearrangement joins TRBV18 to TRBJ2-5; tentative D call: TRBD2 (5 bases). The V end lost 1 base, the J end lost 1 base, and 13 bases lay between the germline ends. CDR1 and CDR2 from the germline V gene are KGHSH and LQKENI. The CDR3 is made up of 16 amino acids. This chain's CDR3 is CASSPLSGGPQETQYF. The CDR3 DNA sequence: TGTGCCAGCTCACCACTGAGCGGTGGCCCCCAAGAGACCCAGTACTTC.

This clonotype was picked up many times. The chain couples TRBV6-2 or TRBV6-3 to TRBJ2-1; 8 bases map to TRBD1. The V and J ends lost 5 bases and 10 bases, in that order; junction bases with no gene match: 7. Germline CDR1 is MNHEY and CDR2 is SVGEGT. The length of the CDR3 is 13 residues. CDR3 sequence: CASSRPGGGEQFF. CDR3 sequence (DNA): TGTGCCAGCAGTAGACCAGGGGGCGGAGAGCAGTTCTTC.

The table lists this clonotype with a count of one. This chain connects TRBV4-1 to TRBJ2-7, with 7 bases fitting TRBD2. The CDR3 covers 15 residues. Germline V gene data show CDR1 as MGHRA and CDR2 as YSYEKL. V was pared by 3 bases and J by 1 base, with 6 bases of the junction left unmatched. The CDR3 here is CASSQIMGGSYEQYF. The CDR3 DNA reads TGCGCCAGCAGCCAGATAATGGGGGGGTCCTACGAGCAGTACTTC.

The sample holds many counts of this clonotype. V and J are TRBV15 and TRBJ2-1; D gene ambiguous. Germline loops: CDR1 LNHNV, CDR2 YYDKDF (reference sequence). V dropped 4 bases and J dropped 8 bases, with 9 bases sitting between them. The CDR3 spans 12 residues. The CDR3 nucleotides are TGTGCCACCAGCAAGTTAAAGGATGAGCAGTTCTTC. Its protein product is CATSKLKDEQFF.

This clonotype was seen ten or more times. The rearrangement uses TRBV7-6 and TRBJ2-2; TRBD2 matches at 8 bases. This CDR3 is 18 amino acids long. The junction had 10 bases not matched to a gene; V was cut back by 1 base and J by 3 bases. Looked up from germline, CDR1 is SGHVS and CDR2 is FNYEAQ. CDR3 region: CASSLVPIRGGDTGELFF. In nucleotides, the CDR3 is TGTGCCAGCAGCTTAGTACCAATCCGGGGGGGGGACACCGGGGAGCTGTTTTTT. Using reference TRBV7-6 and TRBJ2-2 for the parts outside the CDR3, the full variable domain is GAGVSQSPRYKVTKRGQDVALRCDPISGHVSLYWYRQALGQGPEFLTYFNYEAQQDKSGLPNDRFSAERPEGSISTLTIQRTEQRDSAMYRCASSLVPIRGGDTGELFFGEGSRLTVL.

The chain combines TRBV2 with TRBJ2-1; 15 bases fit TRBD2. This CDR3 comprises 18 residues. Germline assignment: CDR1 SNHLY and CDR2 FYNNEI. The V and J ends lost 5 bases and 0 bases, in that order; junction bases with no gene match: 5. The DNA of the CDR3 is TGTGCCAGCAGTAAGGGACTAGCGGGAGGAAGCTCCTACAATGAGCAGTTCTTC. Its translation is CASSKGLAGGSSYNEQFF.

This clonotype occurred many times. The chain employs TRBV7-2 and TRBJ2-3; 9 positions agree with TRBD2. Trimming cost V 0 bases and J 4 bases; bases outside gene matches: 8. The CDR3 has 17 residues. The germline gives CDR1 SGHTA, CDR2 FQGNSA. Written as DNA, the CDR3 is TGTGCCAGCAGCTTAGCGCCAGCGGGAGGTCGTGCAGATACGCAGTATTTT. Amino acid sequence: CASSLAPAGGRADTQYF.